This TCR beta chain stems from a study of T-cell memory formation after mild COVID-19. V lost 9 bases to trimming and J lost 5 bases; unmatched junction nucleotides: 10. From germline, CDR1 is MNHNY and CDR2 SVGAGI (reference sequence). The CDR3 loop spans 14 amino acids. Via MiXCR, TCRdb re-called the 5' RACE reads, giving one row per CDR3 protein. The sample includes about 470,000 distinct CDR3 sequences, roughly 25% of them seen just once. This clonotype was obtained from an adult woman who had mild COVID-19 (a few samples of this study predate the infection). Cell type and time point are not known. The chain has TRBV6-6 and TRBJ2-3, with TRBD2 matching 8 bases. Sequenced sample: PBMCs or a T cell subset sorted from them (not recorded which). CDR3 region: CASSRGGSVDTQYF. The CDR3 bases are TGTGCCAGTTCCCGCGGGGGGTCGGTAGATACGCAGTATTTT.